This T cell receptor (beta chain) emerged from a study of blood T cell repertoires in COVID-19. About the research overall: Sites in the United States, Italy and Spain provided acute and convalescent COVID-19 samples. T cells, B-cell-depleted T cells, or PBMCs provided the cDNA or gDNA that served as material.

Germline CDR1 and CDR2: LGHNA and YNFKEQ. The V gene end was trimmed by 1 base and the J gene end by 5 bases; junction bases not matched to a gene: 9. This CDR3 has 17 amino acids. The repertoire was sequenced with immunoSEQ multiplex PCR; TCRdb's copy has only in-frame clones and lacks some. The repertoire includes roughly 34,000 clones, roughly 85% of them detected once, and roughly 8.7% sits in the top ten. Sequenced input: peripheral blood. The TCR originated in a man older than 75 with active COVID-19. V and J are TRBV4-2 and TRBJ2-2; 8 nucleotides match TRBD2. CDR3 in amino acids: CASSQVTSGGGTGELFF. The CDR3 DNA reads as TGTGCCAGCAGCCAAGTAACGAGCGGGGGAGGGACCGGGGAGCTGTTTTTT.